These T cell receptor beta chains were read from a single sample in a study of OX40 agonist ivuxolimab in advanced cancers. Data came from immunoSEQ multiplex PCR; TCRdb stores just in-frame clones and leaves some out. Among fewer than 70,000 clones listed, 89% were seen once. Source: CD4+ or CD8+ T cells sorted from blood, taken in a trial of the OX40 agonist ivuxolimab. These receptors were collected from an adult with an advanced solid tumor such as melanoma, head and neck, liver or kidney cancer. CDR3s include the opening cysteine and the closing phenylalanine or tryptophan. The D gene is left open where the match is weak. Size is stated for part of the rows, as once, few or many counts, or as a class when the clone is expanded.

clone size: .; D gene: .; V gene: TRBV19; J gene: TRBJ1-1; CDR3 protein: CASKKGLTEAFF; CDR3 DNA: TGTGCCAGTAAGAAAGGTCTTACTGAAGCTTTCTTT
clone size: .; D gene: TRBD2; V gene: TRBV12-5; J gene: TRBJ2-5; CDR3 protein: CASGLGPSGQETQYF; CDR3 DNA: TGTGCTAGTGGTTTGGGTCCTAGCGGCCAAGAGACCCAGTACTTC
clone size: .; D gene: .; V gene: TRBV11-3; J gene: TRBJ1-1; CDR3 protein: CASSSTPTNTEAFF; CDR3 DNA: TGTGCCAGCAGCTCGACACCGACGAACACTGAAGCTTTCTTT
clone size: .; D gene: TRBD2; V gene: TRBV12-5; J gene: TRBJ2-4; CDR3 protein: CASGFGTSLAKNIQYF; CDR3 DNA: TGTGCTAGTGGTTTCGGGACTAGTCTAGCCAAAAACATTCAGTACTTC
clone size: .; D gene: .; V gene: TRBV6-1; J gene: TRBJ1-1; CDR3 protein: CASSPGGTWAEAFF; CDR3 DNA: TGTGCCAGCAGCCCTGGGGGGACTTGGGCTGAAGCTTTCTTT
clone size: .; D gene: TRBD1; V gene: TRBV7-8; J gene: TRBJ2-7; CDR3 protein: CASSLGQVYEQYF; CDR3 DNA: TGTGCCAGCAGCTTGGGACAGGTCTACGAGCAGTACTTC
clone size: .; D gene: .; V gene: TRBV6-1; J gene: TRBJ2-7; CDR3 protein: CASRREGEGIYEQYF; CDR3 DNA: TGTGCCAGCAGAAGAGAGGGGGAGGGTATTTACGAGCAGTACTTC
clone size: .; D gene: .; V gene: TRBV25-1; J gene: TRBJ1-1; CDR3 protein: CASSDTTLGGARTEAFF; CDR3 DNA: TGTGCCAGCAGTGACACCACCTTAGGGGGGGCACGGACTGAAGCTTTCTTT
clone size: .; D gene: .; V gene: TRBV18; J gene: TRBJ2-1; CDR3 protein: CASGRTGRNEQFF; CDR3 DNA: TGTGCCAGCGGAAGGACCGGCAGGAATGAGCAGTTCTTC
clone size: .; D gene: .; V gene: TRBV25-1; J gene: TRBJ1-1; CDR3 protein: CASSEYGREAAFF; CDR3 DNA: TGTGCCAGCAGTGAATATGGGAGGGAGGCAGCTTTCTTT
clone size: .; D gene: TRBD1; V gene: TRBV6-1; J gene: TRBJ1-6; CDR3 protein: CASSEVEGQNSPLHF; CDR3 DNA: TGTGCCAGCAGTGAAGTGGAGGGACAGAATTCACCCCTCCACTTT
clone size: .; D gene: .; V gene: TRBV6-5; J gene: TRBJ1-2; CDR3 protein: CASSSPSWNYGYTF; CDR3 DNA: TGTGCCAGCAGTTCCCCCTCATGGAACTATGGCTACACCTTC
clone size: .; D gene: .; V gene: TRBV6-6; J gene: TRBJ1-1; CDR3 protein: CASSYSMGRNTEAFF; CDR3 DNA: TGTGCCAGCAGTTACTCGATGGGACGGAACACTGAAGCTTTCTTT
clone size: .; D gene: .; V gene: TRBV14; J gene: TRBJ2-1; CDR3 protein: CASSQDQWGYGNEQFF; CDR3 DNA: TGTGCCAGCAGCCAAGATCAATGGGGGTACGGCAATGAGCAGTTCTTC
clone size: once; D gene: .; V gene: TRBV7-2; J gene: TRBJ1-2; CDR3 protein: CANDRISNYGYTF; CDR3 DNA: TGTGCCAACGATCGGATTTCTAACTATGGCTACACCTTC
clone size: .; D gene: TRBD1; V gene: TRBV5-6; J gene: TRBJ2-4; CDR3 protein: CASSPIKQGIAKNIQYF; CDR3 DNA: TGTGCCAGCAGCCCCATAAAACAGGGGATAGCCAAAAACATTCAGTACTTC
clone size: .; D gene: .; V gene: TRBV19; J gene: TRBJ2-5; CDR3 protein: CASSRQDQETQYF; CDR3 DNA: TGTGCCAGTAGTCGACAGGACCAAGAGACCCAGTACTTC
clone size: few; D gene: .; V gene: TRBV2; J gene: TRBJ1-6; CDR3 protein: CASSGSLTSLHF; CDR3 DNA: TGTGCCAGCAGTGGATCCCTCACGTCCCTCCACTTT
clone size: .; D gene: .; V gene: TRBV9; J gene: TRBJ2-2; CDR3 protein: CASSVGGSAGELFF; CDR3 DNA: TGTGCCAGCAGCGTAGGAGGTTCGGCCGGGGAGCTGTTTTTT
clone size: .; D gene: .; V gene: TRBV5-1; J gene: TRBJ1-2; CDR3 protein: CASSLDSHYGYTF; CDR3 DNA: TGCGCCAGCAGTTTGGACAGTCACTATGGCTACACCTTC
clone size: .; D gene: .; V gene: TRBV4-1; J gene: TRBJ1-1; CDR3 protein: CASSGSPTSTEAFF; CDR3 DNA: TGCGCCAGCAGCGGAAGCCCGACTAGCACTGAAGCTTTCTTT
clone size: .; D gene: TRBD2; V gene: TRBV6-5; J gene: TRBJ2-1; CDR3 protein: CASSSLGSGGNEQFF; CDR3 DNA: TGTGCCAGCAGTTCCTTGGGTAGCGGGGGTAATGAGCAGTTCTTC
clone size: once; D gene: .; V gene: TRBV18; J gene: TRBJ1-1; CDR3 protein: CASSPSREDAEAFF; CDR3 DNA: TGTGCCAGCTCACCTTCACGGGAGGACGCTGAAGCTTTCTTT
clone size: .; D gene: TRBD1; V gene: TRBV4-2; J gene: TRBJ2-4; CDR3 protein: CASSRMGQGEGDIQYF; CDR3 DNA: TGTGCCAGCAGCCGCATGGGACAGGGTGAGGGAGACATTCAGTACTTC
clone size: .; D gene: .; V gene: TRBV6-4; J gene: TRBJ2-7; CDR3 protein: CAPQGGQLFTYEQYF; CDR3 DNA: TGTGCCCCCCAGGGGGGACAGCTCTTTACCTACGAGCAGTACTTC
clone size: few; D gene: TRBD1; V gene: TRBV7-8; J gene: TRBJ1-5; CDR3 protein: CASSGQGLVNQPQHF; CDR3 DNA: TGTGCCAGCAGCGGACAGGGGCTGGTGAATCAGCCCCAGCATTTT
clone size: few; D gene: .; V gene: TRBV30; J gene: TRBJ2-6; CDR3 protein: CAGGGLSSGANVLTF; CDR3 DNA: TGTGCCGGTGGGGGGTTAAGCTCTGGGGCCAACGTCCTGACTTTC
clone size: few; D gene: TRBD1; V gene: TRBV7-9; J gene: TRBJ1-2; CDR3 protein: CASSVDRVYGYTF; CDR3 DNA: TGTGCCAGCAGCGTGGACAGGGTTTATGGCTACACCTTC
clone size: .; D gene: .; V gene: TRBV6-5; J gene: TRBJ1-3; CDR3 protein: CASSDPGNTIYF; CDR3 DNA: TGTGCCAGCAGTGACCCTGGAAACACCATATATTTT
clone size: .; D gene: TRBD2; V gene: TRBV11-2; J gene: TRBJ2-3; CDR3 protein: CASRGLAYTDTQYF; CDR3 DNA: TGTGCCAGCAGAGGACTAGCTTACACAGATACGCAGTATTTT
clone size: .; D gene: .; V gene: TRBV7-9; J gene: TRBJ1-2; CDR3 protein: CASSLGGMNYGYTF; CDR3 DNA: TGTGCCAGCAGCTTAGGGGGAATGAACTATGGCTACACCTTC
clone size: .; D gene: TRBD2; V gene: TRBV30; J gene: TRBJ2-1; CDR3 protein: CALEGLAGWYEQFF; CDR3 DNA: TGTGCCTTGGAGGGTCTAGCGGGTTGGTATGAGCAGTTCTTC